The sequence of this T cell receptor (beta chain) was determined in a study of T cells expressing NK-cell markers. Study overall: Each TCR beta repertoire originated in sorted T cells that were CD3+CD56+NKG2C+, CD3+CD56+NKG2C- or CD3+CD56-NKG2C+. The study sequenced eight donors, seven HCMV-seropositive and one seronegative.

The CDR3 length is 11 residues. The germline gives CDR1 SEHNR, CDR2 FQNEAQ (reference sequence). TCRdb reprocessed the 5' RACE reads, keeping one entry per CDR3 protein, no DNA. The clone table shows about 460,000 distinct CDR3 sequences, with the ten largest holding about 1.5%. The rearrangement joins TRBV7-9 to TRBJ2-1; without DNA, the TCRdb call of TRBD2 cannot be checked. The clonotype comes from a woman in her forties or fifties in good health. The sequenced sample was blood T cells: a sorted CD56 or NKG2C T cell subset, CD4+ or CD8+ T cells, or bulk PBMC T cells (not recorded which). This CDR3 is CATTPQDEQFF.